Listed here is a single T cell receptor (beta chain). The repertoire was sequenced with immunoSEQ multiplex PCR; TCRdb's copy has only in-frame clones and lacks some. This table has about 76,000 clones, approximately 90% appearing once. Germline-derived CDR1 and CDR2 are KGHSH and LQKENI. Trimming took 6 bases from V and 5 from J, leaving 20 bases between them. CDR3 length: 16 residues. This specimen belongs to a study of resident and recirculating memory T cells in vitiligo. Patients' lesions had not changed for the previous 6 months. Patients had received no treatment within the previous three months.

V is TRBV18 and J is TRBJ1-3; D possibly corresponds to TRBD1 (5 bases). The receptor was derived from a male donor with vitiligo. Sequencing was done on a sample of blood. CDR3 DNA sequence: TGTGCCAGCTCGCAGGAACAACAGGAGACGAGAAACACCATATATTTT. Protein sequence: CASSQEQQETRNTIYF.